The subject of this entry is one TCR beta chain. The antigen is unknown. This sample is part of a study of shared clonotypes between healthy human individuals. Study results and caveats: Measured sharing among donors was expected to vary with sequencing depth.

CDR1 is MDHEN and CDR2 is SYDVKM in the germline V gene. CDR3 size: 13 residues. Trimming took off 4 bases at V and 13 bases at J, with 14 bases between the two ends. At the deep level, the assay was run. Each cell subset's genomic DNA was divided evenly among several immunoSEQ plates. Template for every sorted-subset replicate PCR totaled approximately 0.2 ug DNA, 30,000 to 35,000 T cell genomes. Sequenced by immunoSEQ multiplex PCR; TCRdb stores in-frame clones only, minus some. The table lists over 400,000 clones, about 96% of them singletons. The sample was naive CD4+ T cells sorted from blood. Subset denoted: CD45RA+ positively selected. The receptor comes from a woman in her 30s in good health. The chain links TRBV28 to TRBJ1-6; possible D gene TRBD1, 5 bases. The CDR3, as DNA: TGTGCCAGCAGTTCCCCCCATGGGGGGCCCCTCCACTTT. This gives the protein CASSSPHGGPLHF. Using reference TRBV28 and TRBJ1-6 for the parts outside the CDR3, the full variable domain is DVKVTQSSRYLVKRTGEKVFLECVQDMDHENMFWYRQDPGLGLRLIYFSYDVKMKEKGDIPEGYSVSREKKERFSLILESASTNQTSMYLCASSSPHGGPLHFGNGTRLTVT.